The 29 T cell receptor beta chains below all came from one sample that was sequenced in a study of cytomegalovirus exposure and HLA in healthy donors. The PCR had 60 Vbeta and 13 Jbeta primers. The table came from immunoSEQ multiplex PCR; TCRdb's copy has only in-frame clones and leaves some out. Among roughly 110,000 clones listed, about 75% were seen once. The sequenced sample consisted of PBMCs. These receptors were collected from a middle-aged man in good health and CMV-seronegative.

This clone was counted a few times. CDR3 residues: CASSLASDNEQFF. CDR3 bases: TGTGCCAGCAGCTTAGCTTCCGACAATGAGCAGTTCTTC. The V call is TRBV7-2, the J call TRBJ2-1, with no clear D. The ends were cut back, 0 bases at V and 5 bases at J, with 5 bases in the middle. Germline-derived CDR1 and CDR2 are SGHTA and FQGNSA. The CDR3 covers 13 residues.

A few counts support this clone. The rearrangement uses TRBV5-4 and TRBJ1-1; the D is unclear. Per the germline V gene, CDR1 is SGHNT and CDR2 is YYREEE (reference sequence). This CDR3 region has 18 residues. The V gene lost 0 bases and the J gene lost 1 base, with 19 bases spanning the gap. CDR3 in amino acids: CASSLGIPGGRPNTEAFF. The CDR3 coding sequence is TGTGCCAGCAGCTTGGGTATCCCGGGAGGCAGGCCGAACACTGAAGCTTTCTTT.

The chain uses TRBV4-1 and TRBJ1-6, with no clear D. V was pared by 1 base and J by 8 bases, with 9 bases between. This CDR3 is 14 amino acids long. In germline, CDR1 is MGHRA, CDR2 YSYEKL. The CDR3: CASSQAGTDSPLHF. The CDR3 coding sequence is TGCGCCAGCAGCCAAGCGGGTACGGATTCACCCCTCCACTTT.

This rearrangement joins TRBV6-6 to TRBJ1-1, with D perhaps TRBD1 (6 bases). Germline V gives CDR1 MNHNY, CDR2 SVGAGI (reference sequence). V gave up 4 bases and J gave up 8 bases, with 17 bases separating them. CDR3 length equals 14 residues. For the CDR3, the DNA is TGTGCCAGCAGTTTACTTACAGGGACAACGGAAGCTTTCTTT. Residues: CASSLLTGTTEAFF.

This sequence joins TRBV7-2 and TRBJ2-3; D unclear. With 4 bases removed from V and 4 bases from J, the gap between germline ends came to 12 bases. Germline loops: CDR1 SGHTA, CDR2 FQGNSA. This CDR3 is built from 14 residues. Here the CDR3 reads CASSSPPLADTQYF. CDR3 coding DNA: TGTGCCAGCAGCTCCCCGCCCTTAGCAGATACGCAGTATTTT.

This clone was recorded a few times. The genes are TRBV2 and TRBJ2-1; 7 bases align to TRBD2. The V and J ends lost 4 bases and 0 bases, in that order; junction bases with no gene match: 6. Germline assignment: CDR1 SNHLY and CDR2 FYNNEI. The CDR3 consists of 16 residues. The CDR3 spells CASSVLGGSSYNEQFF. The CDR3 coding sequence is TGTGCCAGCAGTGTGCTGGGGGGGAGCTCCTACAATGAGCAGTTCTTC.

The chain recombines TRBV5-1 with TRBJ2-2, with 8 bases lining up with TRBD1. The CDR3 is 17 amino acids. V was pared by 4 bases and J by 6 bases, with 14 bases of the junction left unmatched. In germline, CDR1 is SGHRS, CDR2 YFSETQ. The CDR3 DNA is TGCGCCAGCAGCGAAACTCGGACAGGGCCCCTCTCCGGGGAGCTGTTTTTT. It yields the protein CASSETRTGPLSGELFF.

This clone was seen a handful of times. V and J are TRBV13 and TRBJ2-3; tentative D call: TRBD2 (5 bases). Trimming left V 2 bases short and J 5 bases short, with 14 bases between. This CDR3 contains 15 residues. Looked up from germline, CDR1 is PRHDT and CDR2 is FYEKMQ (reference sequence). CDR3 region: CASSLFRDTGDTQYF. CDR3 nucleotides: TGTGCCAGCAGCTTATTTCGGGATACGGGAGATACGCAGTATTTT.

J is TRBJ2-7 and V is TRBV5-4, with D tentatively TRBD2 (6 bases). Trimming shortened V by 9 bases and J by 0 bases, and 19 bases separated the two germline ends. Looked up from germline, CDR1 is SGHNT and CDR2 is YYREEE (reference sequence). The CDR3 is 15 amino acids. CDR3 region: CATLSRDSSSYEQYF. The CDR3 nucleotides read TGTGCCACCCTCTCGAGGGACTCAAGCTCCTACGAGCAGTACTTC.

This clone was detected once. This chain uses TRBV7-9 with TRBJ1-1; a possible D gene is TRBD1 (5 bases). Trimming removed 2 bases at V and 4 bases at J, with 14 bases between. CDR1 is SEHNR and CDR2 is FQNEAQ in the germline V gene (reference sequence). The length of the CDR3 is 15 residues. In nucleotides, the CDR3 is TGTGCCAGCAGCTTATACGGGGGAGATGCCACTGAAGCTTTCTTT. It encodes CASSLYGGDATEAFF.

The genes are TRBV6-1 and TRBJ1-1; D gene uncertain. Deletions cut 6 bases from V and 0 bases from J, with 8 bases between. Per germline, CDR1 MNHNS and CDR2 SASEGT. The CDR3 is 13 amino acids. CDR3 loop: CASRRTMNTEAFF. In nucleotides, the CDR3 is TGTGCCAGCAGGAGGACTATGAACACTGAAGCTTTCTTT.

The V gene is TRBV4-1, the J gene TRBJ2-1, with D perhaps matching TRBD1 (5 bases). Trimming removed 4 bases from V and 5 bases from J, with 12 bases in between. Per the germline V gene, CDR1 is MGHRA and CDR2 is YSYEKL. The CDR3 totals 14 residues. The CDR3 DNA follows: TGCGCCAGCAGCCCCCAGCTAGGGGACAATGAGCAGTTCTTC. This gives the protein CASSPQLGDNEQFF.

The chain carries TRBV5-8 and TRBJ2-7, with 9 bases matching TRBD1. Germline V gene lookup returns CDR1 SGHTS and CDR2 YDEGEE. The CDR3 sequence is 16 residues long. V shed 2 bases and J 5 bases; nucleotides not matched to a gene: 11. This chain's CDR3 is CASSLPTGGDPHEQYF. CDR3 nucleotides: TGTGCCAGCAGCTTACCTACAGGGGGCGATCCCCACGAGCAGTACTTC. The variable domain in full, completed from reference TRBV5-8 and TRBJ2-7, reads EAGVTQSPTHLIKTRGQQATLRCSPISGHTSVYWYQQALGLGLQFLLWYDEGEERNRGNFPPRFSGRQFPNYSSELNVNALELEDSALYLCASSLPTGGDPHEQYFGPGTRLTVT.

The chain recombines TRBV6-6 with TRBJ2-2; TRBD1 matches 9 bases. The junction had 4 bases not matched to a gene; V was cut back by 2 bases and J by 6 bases. The length of the CDR3 is 15 residues. Looked up from germline, CDR1 is MNHNY and CDR2 is SVGAGI (reference sequence). CDR3 protein: CASSYVRTGAGELFF. The CDR3, as DNA: TGTGCCAGCAGTTACGTCAGGACAGGGGCCGGGGAGCTGTTTTTT.

The chain couples TRBV2 to TRBJ1-2; 8 positions match TRBD1. The junction had 6 bases not matched to a gene; V was cut back by 5 bases and J by 7 bases. Germline V CDR1 and CDR2: SNHLY, FYNNEI. The CDR3 extends over 13 amino acids. DNA for the CDR3: TGTGCCAGCAGTACGGACAGGGTGGGTGGCTACACCTTC. As protein: CASSTDRVGGYTF.

The chain has TRBV9 and TRBJ1-2, with D possibly matching TRBD1 (5 bases). The CDR3 is 15 residues long. V lost 0 bases and J lost 4, with 13 bases in between. Germline assignment: CDR1 SGDLS and CDR2 YYNGEE. The CDR3 here is CASSVDNRLGYGYTF. CDR3 DNA: TGTGCCAGCAGCGTAGATAACAGGTTGGGCTATGGCTACACCTTC.

The rearrangement joins TRBV7-2 to TRBJ2-7; 11 nucleotides match TRBD2. The CDR3 consists of 18 residues. Germline V gives CDR1 SGHTA, CDR2 FQGNSA. Germline trimming cut 4 bases from V and 6 bases from J; bases unmatched to any gene: 17. This CDR3 is CASSSHVTSGGPASEQYF. The CDR3 nucleotides are TGTGCCAGCAGCTCCCATGTAACTAGCGGGGGCCCCGCCTCCGAGCAGTACTTC.

The rearrangement uses TRBV5-1 and TRBJ2-1, with D possibly TRBD1 on 6 matching bases. V lost 5 bases to trimming and J lost 6 bases, with 15 bases between them. CDR1 and CDR2 (germline): SGHRS, YFSETQ. The CDR3 is 14 residues long. The CDR3 DNA reads as TGCGCCAGCAGTGGACAGCCAAGCAGCAATGAGCAGTTCTTC. Amino acid sequence: CASSGQPSSNEQFF.

The chain couples TRBV11-1 to TRBJ2-3; D possibly corresponds to TRBD2 (5 bases). V shed 1 base and J shed 0 bases, with 8 bases lying between them. Germline CDR1 and CDR2: SGHAT and FQDESV (reference sequence). The CDR3 covers 15 residues. The CDR3 sequence: CASSLGRTSTDTQYF. In DNA, the CDR3 is TGTGCCAGCAGCTTAGGCAGGACTAGCACAGATACGCAGTATTTT.

The chain employs TRBV28 and TRBJ2-3; TRBD2 agrees at 7 bases. There are 16 residues in the CDR3. V gave up 3 bases and J gave up 0 bases; unmatched junction bases: 6. Looked up from germline, CDR1 is MDHEN and CDR2 is SYDVKM. The DNA of the CDR3 is TGTGCCAGCAGTTTGCTGCGGGGGTCTAGCACAGATACGCAGTATTTT. Its translation is CASSLLRGSSTDTQYF.

The chain combines TRBV5-4 with TRBJ2-1, with 9 bases aligning to TRBD2. Trimming at V came to 0 bases and at J to 2 bases, leaving 6 bases not matched to a gene. This CDR3 has 17 residues. Looked up from germline, CDR1 is SGHNT and CDR2 is YYREEE (reference sequence). The CDR3 DNA reads as TGTGCCAGCAGCTTGGAGCCTAGCGGGGCCCCCTACAATGAGCAGTTCTTC. Translation: CASSLEPSGAPYNEQFF.

This rearrangement joins TRBV5-5 to TRBJ1-1; 7 positions match TRBD1. Germline assignment: CDR1 SGHKS and CDR2 YYEKEE (reference sequence). V shed 4 bases, J shed 4 bases, and the junction held 4 bases outside the gene matches. The CDR3 spans 13 residues. CDR3: CASSPQGGTEAFF. The DNA of the CDR3 is TGTGCCAGCAGCCCGCAGGGGGGCACTGAAGCTTTCTTT.

The chain couples TRBV2 to TRBJ2-1; the D gene is possibly TRBD2 (6 bases). The CDR3 length is 15 residues. V lost 3 bases, J lost 1 base, and 10 bases lay in between. Germline CDR1 reads SNHLY; CDR2 reads FYNNEI. DNA for the CDR3: TGTGCCAGCAGTGAGGGCGGGGTATCCTACAATGAGCAGTTCTTC. Encoded protein: CASSEGGVSYNEQFF.

CDR3: CASADKGQVNTGELFF. The CDR3 region has the DNA TGTGCCAGCGCCGACAAGGGGCAGGTGAACACCGGGGAGCTGTTTTTT. The V call is TRBV6-4, the J call TRBJ2-2; D perhaps matches TRBD1 (5 bases). The V end was cut by 8 bases, the J end by 1 base, with 17 bases between. The CDR3 covers 16 residues. Germline V gives CDR1 MRHNA, CDR2 SNTAGT.

The V and J genes are TRBV27 and TRBJ1-2; tentative D call: TRBD1 (5 bases). Looked up from germline, CDR1 is MNHEY and CDR2 is SMNVEV (reference sequence). The V end lost 6 bases, the J end lost 3 bases, and 20 bases lay between the germline ends. This CDR3 spans 16 amino acids. The CDR3 nucleotides read TGTGCCAGCAGCCCCACCTCGGGGGGTTGGGACTATGGCTACACCTTC. The encoded protein is CASSPTSGGWDYGYTF.

The V gene is TRBV5-1, the J gene TRBJ2-7; D perhaps matches TRBD2 (6 bases). The CDR3 runs to 13 residues. CDR1 and CDR2 (germline): SGHRS, YFSETQ. The V end was cut by 5 bases, the J end by 3 bases, with 12 bases between. CDR3 DNA: TGCGCCAGCAGTTGGGAGGATTTCTACGAGCAGTACTTC. Amino acid sequence: CASSWEDFYEQYF.

The rearrangement uses TRBV29-1 and TRBJ2-2; TRBD1 matches at 8 bases. The V and J ends lost 7 bases and 5 bases, in that order; junction bases with no gene match: 12. Per the germline V gene, CDR1 is SQVTM and CDR2 is ANQGSEA. This CDR3 is 15 amino acids long. The DNA for the CDR3 is TGCAGCGCCCGCGGCGGACAGGGTGAAACCGGGGAGCTGTTTTTT. Translating gives CSARGGQGETGELFF.

The sample holds a few counts of this clone. Other nucleotide sequences in the sample specify the same CDR3. The J gene is TRBJ1-1, the V gene TRBV28; D not resolved. V was trimmed by 4 bases and J by 7 bases, leaving 10 bases between them. This CDR3 spans 12 amino acids. CDR1 is MDHEN, CDR2 SYDVKM, per germline. CDR3 bases: TGTGCCAGCAGTTCGCGACTGCGTGAAGCTTTCTTT. It is translated as CASSSRLREAFF.

The rearrangement joins TRBV6-1 to TRBJ1-2; 7 positions match TRBD1. The V gene end was trimmed by 4 bases and the J gene end by 4 bases; junction bases not matched to a gene: 12. Germline values: CDR1 MNHNS, CDR2 SASEGT. This CDR3 has 16 amino acids. The CDR3 region is CASSGPGQKSIYGYTF. DNA of the CDR3: TGTGCCAGCAGTGGACCGGGACAGAAATCAATCTATGGCTACACCTTC.